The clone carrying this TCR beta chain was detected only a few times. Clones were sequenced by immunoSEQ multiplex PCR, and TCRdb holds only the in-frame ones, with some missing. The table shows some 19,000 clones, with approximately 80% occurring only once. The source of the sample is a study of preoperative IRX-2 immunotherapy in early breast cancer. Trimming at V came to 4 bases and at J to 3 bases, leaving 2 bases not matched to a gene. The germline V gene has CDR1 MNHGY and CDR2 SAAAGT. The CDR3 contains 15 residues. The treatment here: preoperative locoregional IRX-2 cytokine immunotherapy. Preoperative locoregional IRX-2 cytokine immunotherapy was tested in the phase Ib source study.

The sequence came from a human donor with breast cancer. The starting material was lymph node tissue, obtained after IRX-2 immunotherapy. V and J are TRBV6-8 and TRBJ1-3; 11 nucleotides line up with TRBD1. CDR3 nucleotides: TGTGCCAGCAGTTCCGGGACAGGGGGTGGAAACACCATATATTTT. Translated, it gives CASSSGTGGGNTIYF.